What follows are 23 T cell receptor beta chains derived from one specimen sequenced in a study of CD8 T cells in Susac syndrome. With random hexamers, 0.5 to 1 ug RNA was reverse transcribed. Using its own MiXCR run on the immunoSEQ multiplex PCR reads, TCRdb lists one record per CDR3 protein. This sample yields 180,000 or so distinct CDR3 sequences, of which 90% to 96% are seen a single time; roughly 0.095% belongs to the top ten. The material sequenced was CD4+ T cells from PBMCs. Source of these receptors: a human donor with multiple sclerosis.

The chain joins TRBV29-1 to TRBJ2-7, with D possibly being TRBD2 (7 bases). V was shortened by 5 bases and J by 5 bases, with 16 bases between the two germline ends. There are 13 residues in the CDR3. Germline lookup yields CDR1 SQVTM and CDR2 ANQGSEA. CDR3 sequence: CSVRSGGRNEQYF. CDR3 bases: TGCAGCGTTCGATCCGGGGGGCGTAACGAGCAGTACTTC.

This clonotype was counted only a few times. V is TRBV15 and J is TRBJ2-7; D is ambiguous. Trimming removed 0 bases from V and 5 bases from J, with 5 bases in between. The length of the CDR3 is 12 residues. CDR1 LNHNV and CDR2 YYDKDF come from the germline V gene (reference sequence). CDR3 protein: CATSRDHHEQYF. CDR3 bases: TGTGCCACCAGCAGAGATCACCACGAGCAGTACTTC.

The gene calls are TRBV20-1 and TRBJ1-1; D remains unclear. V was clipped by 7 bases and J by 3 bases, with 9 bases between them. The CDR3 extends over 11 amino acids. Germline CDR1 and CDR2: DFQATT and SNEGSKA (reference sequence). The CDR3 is CSGKWDTEAFF. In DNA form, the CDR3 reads TGCAGTGGGAAGTGGGACACTGAAGCTTTCTTT.

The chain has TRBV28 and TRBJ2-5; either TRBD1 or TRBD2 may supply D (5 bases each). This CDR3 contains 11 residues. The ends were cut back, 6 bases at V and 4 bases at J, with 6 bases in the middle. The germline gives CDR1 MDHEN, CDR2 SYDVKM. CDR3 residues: CASRGRETQYF. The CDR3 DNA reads TGTGCCAGCAGGGGACGAGAGACCCAGTACTTC.

The CDR3 spells CASTQRGVTEQFF. For the CDR3, the DNA is TGCGCCAGCACCCAGCGGGGGGTCACCGAGCAGTTCTTC. J is TRBJ2-1 and V is TRBV5-1; 9 bases line up with TRBD2. The CDR3 contains 13 residues. After removal of 6 bases from V and 10 bases from J, the junction contained 8 bases not matched to a gene. Germline-derived CDR1 and CDR2 are SGHRS and YFSETQ.

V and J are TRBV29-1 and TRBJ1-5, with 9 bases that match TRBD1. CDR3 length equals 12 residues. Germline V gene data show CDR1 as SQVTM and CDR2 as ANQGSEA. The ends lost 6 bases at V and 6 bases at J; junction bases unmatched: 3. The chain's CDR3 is CSVSGQGQPQHF. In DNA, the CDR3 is TGCAGCGTCTCGGGACAGGGTCAGCCCCAGCATTTT.

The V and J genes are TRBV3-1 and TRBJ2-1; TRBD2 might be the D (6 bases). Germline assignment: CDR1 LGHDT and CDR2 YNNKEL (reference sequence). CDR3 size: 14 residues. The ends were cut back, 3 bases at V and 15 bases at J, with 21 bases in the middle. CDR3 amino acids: CASSHRRLDRVAFF. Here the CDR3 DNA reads TGTGCCAGCAGCCACCGCCGACTAGATAGGGTAGCGTTCTTC.

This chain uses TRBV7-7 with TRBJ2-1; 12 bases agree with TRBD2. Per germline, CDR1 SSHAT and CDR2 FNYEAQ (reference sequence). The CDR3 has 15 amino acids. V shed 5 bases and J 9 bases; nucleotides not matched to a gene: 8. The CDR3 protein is CASSLDGLAGSEQFF. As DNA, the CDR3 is TGTGCCAGCAGCCTCGATGGACTAGCGGGGTCTGAGCAGTTCTTC.

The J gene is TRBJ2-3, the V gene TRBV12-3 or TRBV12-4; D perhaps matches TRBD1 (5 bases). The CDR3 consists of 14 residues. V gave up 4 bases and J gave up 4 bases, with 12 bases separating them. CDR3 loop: CASSSRDGADTQYF. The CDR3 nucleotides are TGTGCCAGCAGTTCCAGGGATGGGGCAGATACGCAGTATTTT.

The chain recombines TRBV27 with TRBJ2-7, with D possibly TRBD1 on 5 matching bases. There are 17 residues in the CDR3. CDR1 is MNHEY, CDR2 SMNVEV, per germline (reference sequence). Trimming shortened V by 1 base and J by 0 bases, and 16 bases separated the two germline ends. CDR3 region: CASSLFAAATGSYEQYF. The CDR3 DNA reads TGTGCCAGCAGTTTATTCGCGGCCGCCACAGGCTCCTACGAGCAGTACTTC.

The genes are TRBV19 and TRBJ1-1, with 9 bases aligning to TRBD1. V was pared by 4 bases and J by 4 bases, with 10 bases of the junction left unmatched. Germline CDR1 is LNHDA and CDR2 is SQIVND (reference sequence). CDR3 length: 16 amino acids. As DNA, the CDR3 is TGTGCCAGTAGTACGACACAGGGGGCGGTCGGCACTGAAGCTTTCTTT. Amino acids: CASSTTQGAVGTEAFF.

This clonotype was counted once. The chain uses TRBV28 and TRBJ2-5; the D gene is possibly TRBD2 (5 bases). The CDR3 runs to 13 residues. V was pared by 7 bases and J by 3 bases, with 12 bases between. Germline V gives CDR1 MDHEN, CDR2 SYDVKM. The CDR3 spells CASNFGNEETQYF. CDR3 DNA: TGTGCCAGCAATTTCGGGAATGAAGAGACCCAGTACTTC.

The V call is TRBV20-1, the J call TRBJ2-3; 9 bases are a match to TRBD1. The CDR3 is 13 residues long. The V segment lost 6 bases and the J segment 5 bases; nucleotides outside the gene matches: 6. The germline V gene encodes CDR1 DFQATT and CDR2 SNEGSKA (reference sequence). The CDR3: CSAPGQGRDTQYF. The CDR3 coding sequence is TGCAGTGCCCCGGGACAGGGCCGAGATACGCAGTATTTT.

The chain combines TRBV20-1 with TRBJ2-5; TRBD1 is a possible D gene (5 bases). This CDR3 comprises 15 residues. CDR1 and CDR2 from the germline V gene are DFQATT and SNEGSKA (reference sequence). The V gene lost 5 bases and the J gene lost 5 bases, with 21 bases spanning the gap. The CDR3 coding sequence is TGCAGTGCTCCAAACCCAGGGAAGGTTGGGGAGACCCAGTACTTC. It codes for CSAPNPGKVGETQYF.

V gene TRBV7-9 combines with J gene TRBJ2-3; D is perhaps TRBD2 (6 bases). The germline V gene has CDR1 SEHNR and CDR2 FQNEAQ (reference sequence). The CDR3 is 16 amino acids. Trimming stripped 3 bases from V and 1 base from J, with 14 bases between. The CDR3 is CASSFGGPMGTDTQYF. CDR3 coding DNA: TGTGCCAGCAGCTTCGGAGGGCCTATGGGCACAGATACGCAGTATTTT.

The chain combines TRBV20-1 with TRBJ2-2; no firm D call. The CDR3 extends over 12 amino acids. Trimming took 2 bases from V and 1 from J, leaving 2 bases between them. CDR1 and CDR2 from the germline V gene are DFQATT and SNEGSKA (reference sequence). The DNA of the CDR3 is TGCAGTGCTAGAAAGAACACCGGGGAGCTGTTTTTT. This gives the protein CSARKNTGELFF.

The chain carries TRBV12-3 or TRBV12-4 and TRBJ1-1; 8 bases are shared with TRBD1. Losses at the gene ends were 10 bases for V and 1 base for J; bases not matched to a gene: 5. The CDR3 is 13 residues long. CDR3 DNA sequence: TGTGCCACCCGGACAGGGCGGAACACTGAAGCTTTCTTT. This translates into CATRTGRNTEAFF.

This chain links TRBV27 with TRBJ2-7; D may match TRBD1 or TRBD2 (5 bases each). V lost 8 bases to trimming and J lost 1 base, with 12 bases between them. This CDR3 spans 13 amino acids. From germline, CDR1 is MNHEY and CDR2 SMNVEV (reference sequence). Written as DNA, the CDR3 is TGTGCCAGCGGGGGACCGAATTCCTACGAGCAGTACTTC. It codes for CASGGPNSYEQYF.

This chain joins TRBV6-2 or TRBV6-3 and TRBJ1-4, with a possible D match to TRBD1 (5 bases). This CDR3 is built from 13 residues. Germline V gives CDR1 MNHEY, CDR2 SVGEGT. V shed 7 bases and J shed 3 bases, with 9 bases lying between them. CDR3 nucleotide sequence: TGTGCCAGCATCGACAGCTCTAATGAAAAACTGTTTTTT. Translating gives CASIDSSNEKLFF.

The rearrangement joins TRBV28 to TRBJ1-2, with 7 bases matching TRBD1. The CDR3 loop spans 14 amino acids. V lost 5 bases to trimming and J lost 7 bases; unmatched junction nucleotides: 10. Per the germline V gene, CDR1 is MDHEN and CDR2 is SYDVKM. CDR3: CASSGSGRGGGYTF. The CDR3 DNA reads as TGTGCCAGCAGTGGCTCTGGCAGGGGGGGTGGCTACACCTTC.

As DNA, the CDR3 is TGTGCCAGCAGCTTACAGGGGGCCGATACGCAGTATTTT. It codes for CASSLQGADTQYF. This chain links TRBV7-9 with TRBJ2-3; 8 nucleotides match TRBD1. CDR1 is SEHNR and CDR2 is FQNEAQ in the germline V gene (reference sequence). The junction had 1 base not matched to a gene; V was cut back by 2 bases and J by 6 bases. The CDR3 has 13 amino acids.

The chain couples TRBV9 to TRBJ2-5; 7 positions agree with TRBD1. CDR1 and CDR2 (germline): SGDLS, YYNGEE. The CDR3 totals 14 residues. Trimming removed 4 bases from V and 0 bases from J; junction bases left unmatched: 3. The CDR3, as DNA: TGTGCCAGCAGCTGGGGGACAGACCAAGAGACCCAGTACTTC. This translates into CASSWGTDQETQYF.

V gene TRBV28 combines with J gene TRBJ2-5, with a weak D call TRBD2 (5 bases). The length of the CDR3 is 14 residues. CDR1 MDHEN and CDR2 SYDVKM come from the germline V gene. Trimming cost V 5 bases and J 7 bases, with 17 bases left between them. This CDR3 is CASSTDRGFGTQYF. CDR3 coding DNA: TGTGCCAGCAGTACGGATCGCGGGTTCGGGACCCAGTACTTC.